The entry below gives a single T cell receptor (beta chain) sequence along with its context. This clonotype was counted between two and nine times. The specificity of this receptor is unknown. No much larger clone is present one base from it, and per-base qualities are unavailable. The entry originates in a study of blood T cells in healthy people across ages (dated by TCRdb to 2014 to 2015). For the wider study: In model experiments, roughly one uniquely barcoded TCR beta cDNA molecule per two T cells was captured by template switching. Using the same blood draw, the study looked at two additional independent replicas of 1 million unique cDNA reads for two donors, one aged 18 to 30 and the other aged 80 or older. To avoid experimental bias, donors of different ages were distributed randomly across sequencing lanes. Using deep sequencing normalized with unique cDNA molecular identifiers, the study measured how TCR beta repertoire diversity changes with age. Four age groups were formed from the donors: young (average about 16 years), middle-aged (around 41), aged (more than 55) and long-lived (roughly 88). What the work shows at the level of the full study, not this receptor alone: Because donor CMV infection status was unknown, age-related changes in expanded clonotypes were potentially confounded. Since profiling was done on bulk unsorted PBMCs, naive and antigen-experienced compartments could not be conclusively compared. Compared with the aged group, more naive CD4+ T cells, fewer expanded clones and increased TCR diversity were shown by the long-lived group, suggesting age selection. There was a strong correlation between observed TCR beta diversity and the percentage of naive T cells measured by flow cytometry. As age increased, observed TCR beta diversity per million T cells dropped in a roughly linear way, and a significant reduction was already evident by age 40. Estimates of total diversity based on one million sequenced T cells were considered lower bounds and underestimates.

The donors were 40 or so Caucasian individuals from Russia, aged roughly 6 to 100 years, who were systemically healthy. Each donor gave ten milliliters of peripheral blood, collected into EDTA-treated Vacutainer tubes. Ficoll-Paque density-gradient centrifugation was used to isolate PBMCs, with at least 6.5 million per sample. Total RNA was extracted from PBMCs with Trizol reagent, with at least 6 micrograms obtained per sample. For every donor, an aliquot of PBMCs went through flow cytometry to measure the percentages of naive CD45RAhigh/CD27high T cells. The method was 5' RACE. The instrument given in TCRdb is Illumina HiSeq 2500. A second about 7 to 12 cycle PCR used a sample-barcoded 5' primer and a J-beta primer mix. A template-switch 5' adaptor carrying 12 random nucleotides introduced a unique molecular identifier onto each TCR beta cDNA molecule. At least 2.5 million CDR3-containing paired-end reads were obtained from each sample. First-strand cDNA synthesis was performed from all RNA using the Mint cDNA synthesis kit, with priming by a TRBC-specific oligonucleotide. Following uracil-DNA glycosylase treatment, a first 18-cycle PCR with universal primers M1SS and BC2_uni_R was performed on all cDNA. The original methods were these. Normalization of each sample was performed by random selection of 1 million high-quality reads, each carrying a distinct molecular identifier. Instead of being binned into consensus sequences, reads that shared molecular identifiers were thrown out. CDR3 identification, clonotype clustering and error correction used MiTCR with a Q25 quality threshold and the strictest error-elimination algorithm. A nonparametric unseen species model using Euler transformation provided a lower-bound estimate of total TCR beta diversity. The public sequencing data were trimmed at Q25 with fastp and processed into clonotypes with MiXCR by TCRdb, which kept only in-frame beta chains. Every distinct CDR3 protein forms one entry, paired with its most common genes and DNA. These V and J calls derive from TCRdb rather than the authors' analysis. The sample records 1.4 million to 1.5 million distinct CDR3 sequences, about 40% of which are singletons. Clones ranked in the top ten supply roughly 8.2% of the sample.

CDR1 and CDR2, looked up from the germline V gene, are SNHLY and FYNNEI. The CDR3 measures 14 amino acids from cysteine to phenylalanine. Only CDR3 DNA is held: 42 bases, read in frame from base 1. V loses 7 bases, J loses 2 bases, and the germline ends lie 15 bases apart. This TCR came from a woman younger than 30 in good health. The chain couples TRBV2 to TRBJ2-7, with an unclear D gene assignment. Material: blood. The DNA sequence follows: TGTGCCAGCATCGGCGATAATAATGCCTACGAGCAGTACTTC. This translates into CASIGDNNAYEQYF.